Described below is a single T cell receptor beta chain sequence and its context. Germline V lookup: CDR1 SGHDN, CDR2 FVKESK. The CDR3 consists of 16 residues. Trimming cost V 4 bases and J 2 bases; bases outside gene matches: 11. The entry originates in a study of shared clonotypes between healthy human individuals. Clones were sequenced by immunoSEQ multiplex PCR, and TCRdb holds only the in-frame ones, with some missing. The sample contains 1,400,000 or so clones, around 98.5% of which appear only once. This chain joins TRBV14 and TRBJ2-7, with 7 bases aligning to TRBD1. Sequencing input: naive CD4+ T cells sorted from blood. Subset indicated: CD45RA+ positively selected. The TCR was taken from a young man in good health. The CDR3 sequence is CASSPLGQDLPYEQYF. The CDR3, as DNA: TGTGCCAGCAGCCCACTAGGACAGGATCTCCCCTACGAGCAGTACTTC.